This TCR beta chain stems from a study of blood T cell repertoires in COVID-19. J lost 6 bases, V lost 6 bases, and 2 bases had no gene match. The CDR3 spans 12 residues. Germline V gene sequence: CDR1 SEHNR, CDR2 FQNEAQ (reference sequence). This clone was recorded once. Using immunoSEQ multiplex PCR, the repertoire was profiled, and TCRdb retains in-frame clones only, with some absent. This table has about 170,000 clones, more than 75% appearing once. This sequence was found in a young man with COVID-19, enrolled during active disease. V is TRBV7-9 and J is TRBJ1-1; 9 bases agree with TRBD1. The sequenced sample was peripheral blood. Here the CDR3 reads CASRGQGPEAFF. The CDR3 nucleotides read TGTGCCAGCAGAGGACAGGGGCCTGAAGCTTTCTTT.